The 7 T cell receptor beta chains below all came from one sample that was sequenced in a study of T cells in women clearing cervical HPV infection. TCRdb keeps only in-frame clones here, not all; method: immunoSEQ multiplex PCR. This sample's table reports 46,000 or so clones. The sequenced material came from blood buffy coat. These receptors were collected from a woman aged 18 to 75 with a cervical HPV16 infection that either progressed to CIN3+ or cleared (not recorded which).

Worth noting for this clone: The CDR3 is cut off 3 residues early in the read; its end comes from the germline J gene. V usage is TRBV4-2 and J usage is TRBJ2-3, with 9 bases identical to TRBD2. Germline V CDR1 and CDR2: LGHNA, YNFKEQ. The CDR3 runs 17 residues. The sequenced CDR3 bases are TGTGCCAGCAGCCAATCTAGCGGGGACACACCGCCGCGTGCG. This translates into CASSQSSGDTPPRA. The CDR3 as a whole reads CASSQSSGDTPPRAQYF.

As regards this clone: The read halts 3 residues ahead of the CDR3 end, with the missing end drawn from the germline J gene. This chain links TRBV7-9 with TRBJ2-1, with D unresolved. This CDR3 has 14 amino acids. Germline loops: CDR1 SEHNR, CDR2 FQNEAQ (reference sequence). Trimming removed 0 bases at V and 6 bases at J, with 9 bases between. The DNA read from the CDR3 is TGTGCCAGCAGCTTAGCCTTGACTGTCAATGAG. Translated: CASSLALTVNE. Given in full, the CDR3 is CASSLALTVNEQFF.

Concerning this clone itself: The observed sequence ends 3 residues before the CDR3 terminus, with the missing tail filled in from the germline J gene. The chain uses TRBV12-3 or TRBV12-4 and TRBJ2-2; D gene unclear. CDR3 length equals 14 residues. V lost 1 base and J 4 bases, leaving 7 bases between the germline ends. CDR3 DNA (partial): TGTGCCAGCAGTTTAGGTTCGGGCACCGGGGAG. Translation: CASSLGSGTGE. The whole CDR3 sequence is CASSLGSGTGELFF.

Remarks on this clone: The observed sequence ends 3 residues before the CDR3 terminus, with the missing tail filled in from the germline J gene. The V gene is TRBV2, the J gene TRBJ1-2, with no clear D. Trimming pared 2 bases from V and 6 bases from J, leaving 13 bases between. CDR3 length: 14 residues. Germline-derived CDR1 and CDR2 are SNHLY and FYNNEI. CDR3 DNA (partial): TGTGCCAGCAGTGAATTGGGGTCCGGGGATGGC. Amino acid sequence: CASSELGSGDG. The complete CDR3 reads CASSELGSGDGYTF.

In the case of this clone: The read terminates 3 residues before the CDR3 end, so the remaining end is supplied by the germline J gene. The genes are TRBV18 and TRBJ2-5, with a weak D call TRBD2 (6 bases). The CDR3 is 15 amino acids. The V gene's germline CDR1 is KGHSH and CDR2 LQKENI. Trimming removed 6 bases from V and 1 base from J, with 15 bases in between. The CDR3 loop reads CASSGRAGSQETQYF. The sequenced CDR3 bases are TGTGCCAGCTCGGGCAGGGCGGGGTCCCAAGAGACC.

As regards this clone: The DNA ends 3 residues before the CDR3 does, and the rest of the CDR3 is filled in from the germline J gene. The genes are TRBV19 and TRBJ1-2; D is perhaps TRBD1 (6 bases). Germline V gives CDR1 LNHDA, CDR2 SQIVND (reference sequence). With 6 bases removed from V and 2 bases from J, the gap between germline ends came to 19 bases. This CDR3 region has 16 residues. The CDR3 bases that were read are TGTGCCAGTAGGGCACTCGGCCCACAGGGAAACTATGGC. This translates into CASRALGPQGNYG. The full-length CDR3 reads as CASRALGPQGNYGYTF.

About this clone: The read is 3 residues too short to cover the CDR3 end, so that end is filled in from the germline J gene. V gene TRBV7-8 combines with J gene TRBJ1-1; D is possibly TRBD1 (5 bases). Germline CDR1 and CDR2: SGHVS and FQNEAQ. CDR3 size: 15 residues. Trimming cost V 0 bases and J 5 bases, with 13 bases left between them. The CDR3 DNA, read in part, is TGTGCCAGCAGCTTAGCATCCCAGGGAGGAACTGAA. This sequence encodes CASSLASQGGTE. The whole CDR3 protein is CASSLASQGGTEAFF.